Listed here are 32 T cell receptor beta chains from one sample, sequenced in a study of identical twins (dated by TCRdb to about 2016). The method behind the library was 5' RACE. Sequenced on an Illumina HiSeq 2000. Clones were called with MiXCR by TCRdb after fastp trimmed the public reads at Q25, and only in-frame beta chains were retained. Duplicate CDR3 protein sequences are folded into a single record with the most common DNA and genes. A total of approximately 670,000 distinct CDR3 sequences appear in this sample, roughly 6% of them only once. The ten largest clones take up under 2% of the sample. The specimen was naive T cells sorted from blood. The cell subset or site label corresponds to: cells isolated with a human naive T-cell isolation kit. The receptor set was obtained from a man between 18 and 29 years old in good health.

This clonotype came up many times. The gene calls are TRBV6-1 and TRBJ2-7; no firm D call. Germline V lookup: CDR1 MNHNS, CDR2 SASEGT. The germline V and J ends were trimmed by 2 bases and 4 bases, with 6 bases remaining between them. The CDR3 length is 12 residues. The CDR3 DNA reads TGTGCCAGCAGTGAAATGGGATACGAGCAGTACGTC. Encoded protein: CASSEMGYEQYV.

In its sample, this clonotype was seen a few times. The chain recombines TRBV7-6 with TRBJ2-1; D gene ambiguous. The length of the CDR3 is 16 residues. The V gene's germline CDR1 is SGHVS and CDR2 FNYEAQ. Trimming removed 1 base at V and 3 bases at J, with 13 bases between. The CDR3: CASSLGPHRDYNEQFF. The CDR3 nucleotides read TGTGCCAGCAGCTTAGGGCCGCACCGCGACTACAATGAGCAGTTCTTC.

This chain joins TRBV5-1 and TRBJ1-6; possible D gene TRBD1, 5 bases. Germline loops: CDR1 SGHRS, CDR2 YFSETQ. The CDR3 covers 18 residues. Trimming pared 3 bases from V and 5 bases from J, leaving 21 bases between. CDR3 residues: CASSSQGTPRGDNSPLHF. The CDR3 nucleotides are TGCGCCAGCAGCTCCCAGGGTACACCACGGGGCGATAATTCACCCCTCCACTTT.

There are a few counts of this clonotype. The rearrangement joins TRBV7-2 to TRBJ2-7, with TRBD1 matching 12 bases. This CDR3 is 15 amino acids long. The germline gives CDR1 SGHTA, CDR2 FQGNSA. V was clipped by 5 bases and J by 7 bases; unmatched bases: 9. CDR3 protein: CASSRSGQGAREQYF. CDR3 nucleotides: TGTGCCAGCAGCCGATCGGGACAGGGGGCGCGGGAGCAGTACTTC.

This chain links TRBV12-3 or TRBV12-4 with TRBJ1-1; 7 positions agree with TRBD1. After removal of 6 bases from V and 1 base from J, the junction contained 20 bases not matched to a gene. CDR3 length: 19 amino acids. The CDR3 protein is CASSSRTHQKTGRNTEAFF. The CDR3, as DNA: TGTGCCAGCAGCTCTCGAACTCATCAAAAGACAGGGCGGAACACTGAAGCTTTCTTT.

This clonotype occurred many times. The genes are TRBV27 and TRBJ2-1; 8 bases align to TRBD2. With 4 bases clipped from V and 4 bases from J, the junction kept 9 bases outside the gene matches. The germline gives CDR1 MNHEY, CDR2 SMNVEV (reference sequence). The CDR3 spans 16 residues. The CDR3 sequence: CASSSTGGPGYNEQFF. The DNA for the CDR3 is TGTGCCAGCAGTTCCACGGGAGGGCCGGGGTACAATGAGCAGTTCTTC.

This clonotype was detected many times. V and J are TRBV29-1 and TRBJ2-3; tentatively, D is TRBD2 (5 bases). Germline-derived CDR1 and CDR2 are SQVTM and ANQGSEA. The CDR3 loop spans 10 amino acids. V was cut by 7 bases and J by 8 bases, with 10 bases left in between. The DNA for the CDR3 is TGCAGCGCGGCGGGTGGTACGCAGTATTTT. As protein: CSAAGGTQYF.

This clonotype has a handful of counts. V gene TRBV28 combines with J gene TRBJ2-1; 11 positions agree with TRBD1. V gave up 3 bases and J gave up 8 bases; unmatched junction bases: 6. This CDR3 has 15 amino acids. Germline V lookup: CDR1 MDHEN, CDR2 SYDVKM. The CDR3 DNA reads as TGTGCCAGCAGTTTCGGGACAGGGGGTTTCGATGAGCAGTTCTTC. Amino acids: CASSFGTGGFDEQFF. Variable domain in full (rest from reference TRBV28 and TRBJ2-1): DVKVTQSSRYLVKRTGEKVFLECVQDMDHENMFWYRQDPGLGLRLIYFSYDVKMKEKGDIPEGYSVSREKKERFSLILESASTNQTSMYLCASSFGTGGFDEQFFGPGTRLTVL.

This rearrangement joins TRBV9 to TRBJ1-1; tentative D call: TRBD1 (6 bases). V was cut by 2 bases and J by 8 bases, with 13 bases left in between. Germline-derived CDR1 and CDR2 are SGDLS and YYNGEE. This CDR3 spans 13 amino acids. The DNA for the CDR3 is TGTGCCAGCAGCGTGGGGACATTAAGAGAAGCTTTCTTT. Protein: CASSVGTLREAFF.

The rearrangement joins TRBV5-5 to TRBJ1-4, with 8 bases lining up with TRBD1. Trimming took 0 bases from V and 8 from J; bases not matched to a gene: 9. The CDR3 totals 16 residues. Per germline, CDR1 SGHKS and CDR2 YYEKEE (reference sequence). The CDR3 here is CASSLAVDRGREKLFF. The DNA for the CDR3 is TGTGCCAGCAGCTTGGCGGTTGACAGGGGAAGGGAAAAACTGTTTTTT.

This clonotype has at least ten counts. The chain joins TRBV7-2 to TRBJ2-7; perhaps TRBD1 as D (6 bases). Trimming removed 2 bases at V and 5 bases at J, with 13 bases between. The germline V gene encodes CDR1 SGHTA and CDR2 FQGNSA. The CDR3 is 14 amino acids. Here the CDR3 reads CASSLLAGADEQYF. DNA of the CDR3: TGTGCCAGCAGCTTACTTGCAGGGGCCGACGAGCAGTACTTC. Filled out from reference TRBV7-2 and TRBJ2-7, the complete variable domain reads GAGVSQSPSNKVTEKGKDVELRCDPISGHTALYWYRQSLGQGLEFLIYFQGNSAPDKSGLPSDRFSAERTGGSVSTLTIQRTQQEDSAVYLCASSLLAGADEQYFGPGTRLTVT.

This clonotype has a count of ten or more. This chain connects TRBV12-3 or TRBV12-4 to TRBJ1-2; D is ambiguous. Trimming took off 3 bases at V and 8 bases at J, with 16 bases between the two ends. The CDR3 has 14 amino acids. Here the CDR3 DNA reads TGTGCCAGCAGTTTTAGGGATTTCCCTAGGGGCTACACCTTC. Protein product: CASSFRDFPRGYTF.

This clonotype was seen more than once but under ten times. This rearrangement joins TRBV15 to TRBJ1-1; D may be TRBD1 (5 bases). V shed 3 bases and J shed 4 bases, with 12 bases lying between them. The CDR3 spans 14 residues. Germline lookup yields CDR1 LNHNV and CDR2 YYDKDF (reference sequence). The CDR3 nucleotides read TGTGCCACCAGCAGGCCGCCAGGGTCCACTGAAGCTTTCTTT. Amino acids: CATSRPPGSTEAFF.

This clonotype has only a few counts. This sequence joins TRBV11-1 and TRBJ2-1, with D unresolved. The V gene lost 2 bases and the J gene lost 9 bases, with 11 bases spanning the gap. The CDR3 sequence is 13 residues long. CDR1 and CDR2 from the germline V gene are SGHAT and FQDESV (reference sequence). DNA of the CDR3: TGTGCCAGCAGCTTAACGACCACCATTGAGCAGTTCTTC. Translated: CASSLTTTIEQFF.

This clonotype was found many times. V and J are TRBV2 and TRBJ1-2; TRBD1 might be the D (5 bases). Germline-derived CDR1 and CDR2 are SNHLY and FYNNEI. There are 12 residues in the CDR3. V lost 2 bases to trimming and J lost 6 bases, with 7 bases between them. DNA of the CDR3: TGTGCCAGCAGTGAACAGGGACATGGCTACACCTTC. It translates to CASSEQGHGYTF.

The chain couples TRBV4-2 to TRBJ2-7; D is ambiguous. Trimming removed 8 bases from V and 3 bases from J, with 14 bases in between. This CDR3 comprises 13 residues. CDR1 is LGHNA and CDR2 is YNFKEQ in the germline V gene. The CDR3 nucleotides read TGTGCCAGCTCGAGCAGCGAATTCTACGAGCAGTACTTC. Translating gives CASSSSEFYEQYF.

This clonotype was observed at least ten times. The chain combines TRBV7-9 with TRBJ2-1; TRBD2 agrees at 7 bases. V lost 4 bases to trimming and J lost 13 bases; unmatched junction nucleotides: 7. This CDR3 has 12 residues. Germline assignment: CDR1 SEHNR and CDR2 FQNEAQ (reference sequence). CDR3 protein: CASSSRASGQFF. The CDR3 DNA follows: TGTGCCAGCAGCTCTAGAGCTAGCGGACAGTTCTTC.

This clonotype showed up many times. The V call is TRBV5-1, the J call TRBJ2-1, with TRBD2 matching over 14 bases. CDR1 is SGHRS and CDR2 is YFSETQ in the germline V gene. This CDR3 comprises 16 residues. V shed 5 bases, J shed 7 bases, and the junction held 8 bases outside the gene matches. CDR3 residues: CASSYRLAGGPNEQFF. The CDR3 coding sequence is TGCGCCAGCAGTTACCGACTAGCGGGAGGGCCAAATGAGCAGTTCTTC.

The sample holds a few counts of this clonotype. J is TRBJ2-7 and V is TRBV6-5; possibly TRBD1 or TRBD2 for D (5 bases each). Trimming took 10 bases from V and 2 from J, leaving 12 bases between them. The CDR3 has 12 amino acids. Germline V gene data show CDR1 as MNHEY and CDR2 as SVGAGI. CDR3 protein: CATGDPAYEQYV. The CDR3 region has the DNA TGTGCCACCGGGGACCCTGCCTACGAGCAGTACGTC.

The chain carries TRBV7-9 and TRBJ1-6; 8 bases are a match to TRBD1. J gave up 10 bases and V 4 bases, and 6 bases lay outside the gene matches. Looked up from germline, CDR1 is SEHNR and CDR2 is FQNEAQ (reference sequence). The CDR3 length is 14 residues. CDR3 nucleotide sequence: TGTGCCAGCAGCTACACAGGGGGAGGATCACCCCTCCACTTT. Protein: CASSYTGGGSPLHF.

The chain combines TRBV20-1 with TRBJ2-1, with 8 positions matching TRBD2. The germline V gene has CDR1 DFQATT and CDR2 SNEGSKA (reference sequence). The CDR3 length is 16 residues. J was trimmed by 10 bases and V by 0 bases; bases with no gene match: 14. CDR3 amino acids: CSARDTGGGLAGEQFF. The CDR3 DNA sequence: TGCAGTGCTAGAGATACAGGAGGCGGACTAGCAGGCGAGCAGTTCTTC.

At least ten counts were recorded for this clonotype. The chain joins TRBV12-3 or TRBV12-4 to TRBJ2-3, with TRBD2 identical over 7 bases. The CDR3 covers 15 residues. The ends lost 4 bases at V and 3 bases at J; junction bases unmatched: 7. The CDR3 loop is CASSSGGEGTDTQYF. In DNA form, the CDR3 reads TGTGCCAGCAGTTCCGGCGGGGAGGGGACAGATACGCAGTATTTT.

The table lists this clonotype with a few counts. The chain is built from TRBV3-1 and TRBJ1-2; D is unclear. Germline V gene sequence: CDR1 LGHDT, CDR2 YNNKEL (reference sequence). Deletions cut 4 bases from V and 6 bases from J, with 12 bases between. This CDR3 is built from 13 residues. The CDR3 sequence is CASSPSGAHGYTF. In DNA, the CDR3 is TGTGCCAGCAGCCCTTCGGGCGCCCATGGCTACACCTTC.

J is TRBJ2-2 and V is TRBV29-1, with TRBD2 identical over 12 bases. This CDR3 region has 15 residues. Germline V gene sequence: CDR1 SQVTM, CDR2 ANQGSEA. J lost 3 bases, V lost 7 bases, and 6 bases had no gene match. CDR3 in DNA: TGCAGCGCCACGCGACTAGCGGGAGACACCGGGGAGCTGTTTTTT. Translation: CSATRLAGDTGELFF.

This clonotype has more than one count but fewer than ten. As DNA, the CDR3 is TGTGCCTGGAGGACCCTTACAGGCTATGGCTACACCTTC. It specifies CAWRTLTGYGYTF. The genes are TRBV30 and TRBJ1-2, with D perhaps TRBD1 (5 bases). Germline V lookup: CDR1 GTSNPN, CDR2 SVGIG (reference sequence). V lost 3 bases and J 4 bases, leaving 12 bases between the germline ends. This CDR3 comprises 13 residues.

This clonotype was observed many times. The chain has TRBV5-1 and TRBJ2-3; 9 positions match TRBD1. The CDR3 contains 15 residues. V trimming: 4 bases; J trimming: 4 bases; junction bases outside the gene matches: 7. In germline, CDR1 is SGHRS, CDR2 YFSETQ. CDR3 nucleotides: TGCGCCAGCAGCCACCGGGACAGGGAGGCAGATACGCAGTATTTT. It is translated as CASSHRDREADTQYF.

A word on this clonotype: An end of the junction does not agree with germline; a read error may underlie this. The chain uses TRBV3-1 and TRBJ2-5; 9 nucleotides agree with TRBD2. CDR1 LGHDT and CDR2 YNNKEL come from the germline V gene (reference sequence). The CDR3 has 13 amino acids. The DNA of the CDR3 is TGTGCCAGCAGCCCGAGAGAATTAGCGGGAGCAGACTTC. This translates into CASSPRELAGADF.

This clonotype was detected ten times or more. The genes are TRBV29-1 and TRBJ2-1; 8 nucleotides match TRBD2. Germline V gene data show CDR1 as SQVTM and CDR2 as ANQGSEA. The CDR3 loop spans 13 amino acids. With 2 bases clipped from V and 4 bases from J, the junction kept 1 base outside the gene matches. As DNA, the CDR3 is TGCAGCGTTGAACTAGCGGGTTACAATGAGCAGTTCTTC. It translates to CSVELAGYNEQFF.

This clonotype was picked up many times. The chain couples TRBV10-3 to TRBJ2-1; 8 bases match TRBD2. Germline assignment: CDR1 ENHRY and CDR2 SYGVKD. V lost 5 bases to trimming and J lost 6 bases; unmatched junction nucleotides: 9. This CDR3 contains 15 residues. CDR3 residues: CAISQTGGYGNEQFF. CDR3 bases: TGTGCCATCAGTCAGACGGGAGGGTACGGCAATGAGCAGTTCTTC.

The J gene is TRBJ2-7, the V gene TRBV12-3 or TRBV12-4; TRBD2 matches 8 bases. The CDR3 loop spans 14 amino acids. J lost 2 bases, V lost 5 bases, and 5 bases had no gene match. The CDR3 sequence is CASSPSGGAYEQYV. The DNA for the CDR3 is TGTGCCAGCAGTCCCTCGGGGGGGGCCTACGAGCAGTACGTC.

V and J are TRBV18 and TRBJ2-5, with TRBD1 identical over 7 bases. With 3 bases clipped from V and 4 bases from J, the junction kept 11 bases outside the gene matches. CDR1 is KGHSH and CDR2 is LQKENI in the germline V gene. This CDR3 is 16 amino acids long. The CDR3 sequence is CASSPQTGRGAETQYF. CDR3 bases: TGTGCCAGCTCACCCCAGACAGGGAGAGGAGCAGAGACCCAGTACTTC.

There are many counts of this clonotype. The CDR3 sequence is CASSLGLVGSTYEQYF. CDR3 DNA: TGCGCCAGCAGCTTGGGTTTGGTCGGCAGTACCTACGAGCAGTACTTC. The J gene is TRBJ2-7, the V gene TRBV5-1; D is uncertain. Trimming removed 0 bases from V and 2 bases from J, with 15 bases in between. The CDR3 is made up of 16 amino acids. Germline V gene sequence: CDR1 SGHRS, CDR2 YFSETQ.